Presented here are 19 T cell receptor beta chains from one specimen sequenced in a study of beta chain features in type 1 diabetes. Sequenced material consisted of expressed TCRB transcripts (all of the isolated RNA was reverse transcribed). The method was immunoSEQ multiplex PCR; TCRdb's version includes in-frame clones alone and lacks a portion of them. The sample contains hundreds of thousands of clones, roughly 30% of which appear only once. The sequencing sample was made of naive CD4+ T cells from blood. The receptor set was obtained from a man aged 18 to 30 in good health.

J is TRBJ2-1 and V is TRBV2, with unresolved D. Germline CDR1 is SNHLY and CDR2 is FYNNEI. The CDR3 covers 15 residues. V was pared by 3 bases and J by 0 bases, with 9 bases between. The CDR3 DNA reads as TGTGCCAGCAGTGAGCAGGTTACCTCCTACAATGAGCAGTTCTTC. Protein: CASSEQVTSYNEQFF.

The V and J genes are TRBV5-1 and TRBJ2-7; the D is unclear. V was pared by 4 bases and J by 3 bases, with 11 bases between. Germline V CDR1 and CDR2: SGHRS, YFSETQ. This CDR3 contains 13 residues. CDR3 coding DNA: TGCGCCAGCAGCCAAGGGCACCTCTACGAGCAGTACTTC. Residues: CASSQGHLYEQYF.

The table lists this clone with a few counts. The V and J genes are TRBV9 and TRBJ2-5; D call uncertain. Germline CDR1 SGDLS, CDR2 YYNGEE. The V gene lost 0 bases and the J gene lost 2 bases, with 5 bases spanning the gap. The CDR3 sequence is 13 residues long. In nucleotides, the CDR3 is TGTGCCAGCAGCGTAGCGACACAAGAGACCCAGTACTTC. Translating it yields CASSVATQETQYF.

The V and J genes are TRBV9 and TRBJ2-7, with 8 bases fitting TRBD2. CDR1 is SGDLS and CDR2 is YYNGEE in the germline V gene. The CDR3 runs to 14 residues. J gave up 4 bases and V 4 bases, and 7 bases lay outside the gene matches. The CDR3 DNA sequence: TGTGCCAGCAGCCCAGCGGGAGCCCTTTACGAGCAGTACTTC. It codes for CASSPAGALYEQYF.

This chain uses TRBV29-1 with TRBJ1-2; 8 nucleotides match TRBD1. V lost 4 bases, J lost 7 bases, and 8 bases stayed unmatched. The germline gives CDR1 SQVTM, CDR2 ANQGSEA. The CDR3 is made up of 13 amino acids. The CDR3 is CSVGTGLSVGYTF. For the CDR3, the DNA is TGCAGCGTTGGGACAGGGTTGAGCGTTGGCTACACCTTC. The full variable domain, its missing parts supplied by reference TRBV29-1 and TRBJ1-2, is SAVISQKPSRDICQRGTSLTIQCQVDSQVTMMFWYRQQPGQSLTLIATANQGSEATYESGFVIDKFPISRPNLTFSTLTVSNMSPEDSSIYLCSVGTGLSVGYTFGSGTRLTVV.

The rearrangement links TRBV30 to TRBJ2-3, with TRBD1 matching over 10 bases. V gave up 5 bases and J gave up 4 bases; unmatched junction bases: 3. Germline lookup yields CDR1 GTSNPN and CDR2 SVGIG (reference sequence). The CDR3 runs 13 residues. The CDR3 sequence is CAWGGQGPDTQYF. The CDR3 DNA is TGTGCCTGGGGGGGACAGGGGCCAGATACGCAGTATTTT. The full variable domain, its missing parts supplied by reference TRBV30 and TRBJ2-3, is SQTIHQWPATLVQPVGSPLSLECTVEGTSNPNLYWYRQAAGRGLQLLFYSVGIGQISSEVPQNLSASRPQDRQFILSSKKLLLSDSGFYLCAWGGQGPDTQYFGPGTRLTVL.

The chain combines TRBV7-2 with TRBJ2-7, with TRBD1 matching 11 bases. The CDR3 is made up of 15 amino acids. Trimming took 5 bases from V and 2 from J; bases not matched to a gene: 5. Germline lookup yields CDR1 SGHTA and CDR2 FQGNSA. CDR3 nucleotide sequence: TGTGCCAGCAGCCCTCGGACAGGGGGCCCCTACGAGCAGTACTTC. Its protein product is CASSPRTGGPYEQYF.

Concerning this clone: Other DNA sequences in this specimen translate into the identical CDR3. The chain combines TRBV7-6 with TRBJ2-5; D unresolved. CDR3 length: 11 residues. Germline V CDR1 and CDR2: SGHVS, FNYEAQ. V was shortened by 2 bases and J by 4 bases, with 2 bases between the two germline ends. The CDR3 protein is CASSLSETQYF. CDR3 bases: TGTGCCAGCAGCTTATCAGAGACCCAGTACTTC.

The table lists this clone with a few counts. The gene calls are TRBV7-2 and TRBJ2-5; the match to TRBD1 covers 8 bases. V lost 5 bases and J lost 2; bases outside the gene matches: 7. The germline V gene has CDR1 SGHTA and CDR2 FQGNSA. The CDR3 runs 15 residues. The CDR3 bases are TGTGCCAGCAGCAAAAGACAGGGGTGGCAAGAGACCCAGTACTTC. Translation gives CASSKRQGWQETQYF.

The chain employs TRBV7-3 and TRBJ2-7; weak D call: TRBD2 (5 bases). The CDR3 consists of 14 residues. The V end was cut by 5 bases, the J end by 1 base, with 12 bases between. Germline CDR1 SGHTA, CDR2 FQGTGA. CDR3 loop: CASSLKPGSYEQYF. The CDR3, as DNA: TGTGCCAGCAGCCTAAAGCCGGGGTCCTACGAGCAGTACTTC.

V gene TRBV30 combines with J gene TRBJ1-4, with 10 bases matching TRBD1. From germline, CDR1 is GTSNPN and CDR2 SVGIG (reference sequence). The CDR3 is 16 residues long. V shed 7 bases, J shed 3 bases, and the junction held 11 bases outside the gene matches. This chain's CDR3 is CAFSAGQGLANEKLFF. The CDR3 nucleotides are TGTGCCTTTTCTGCGGGACAGGGGTTGGCTAATGAAAAACTGTTTTTT. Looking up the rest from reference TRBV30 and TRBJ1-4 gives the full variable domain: SQTIHQWPATLVQPVGSPLSLECTVEGTSNPNLYWYRQAAGRGLQLLFYSVGIGQISSEVPQNLSASRPQDRQFILSSKKLLLSDSGFYLCAFSAGQGLANEKLFFGSGTQLSVL.

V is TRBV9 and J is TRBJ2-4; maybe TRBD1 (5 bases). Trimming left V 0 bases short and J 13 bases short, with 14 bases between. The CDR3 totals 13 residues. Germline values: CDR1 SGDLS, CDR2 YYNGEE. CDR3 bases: TGTGCCAGCAGCGTAGCAGAAGGGGCAGGCCAGTACTTC. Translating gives CASSVAEGAGQYF.

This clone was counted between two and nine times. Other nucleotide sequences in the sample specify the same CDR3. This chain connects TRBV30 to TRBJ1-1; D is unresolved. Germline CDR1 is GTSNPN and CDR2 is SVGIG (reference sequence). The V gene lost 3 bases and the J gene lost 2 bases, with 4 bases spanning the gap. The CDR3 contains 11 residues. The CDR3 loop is CAWRANTEAFF. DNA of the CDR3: TGTGCCTGGAGAGCTAACACTGAAGCTTTCTTT.

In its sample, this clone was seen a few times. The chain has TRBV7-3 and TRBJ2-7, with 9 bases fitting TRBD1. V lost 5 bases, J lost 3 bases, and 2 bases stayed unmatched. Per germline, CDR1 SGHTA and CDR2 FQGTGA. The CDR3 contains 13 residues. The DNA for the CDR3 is TGTGCCAGCAGCGCGACAGGGGGCTACGAGCAGTACTTC. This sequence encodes CASSATGGYEQYF. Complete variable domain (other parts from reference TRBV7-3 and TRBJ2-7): GAGVSQTPSNKVTEKGKYVELRCDPISGHTALYWYRQSLGQGPEFLIYFQGTGAADDSGLPNDRFFAVRPEGSVSTLKIQRTERGDSAVYLCASSATGGYEQYFGPGTRLTVT.

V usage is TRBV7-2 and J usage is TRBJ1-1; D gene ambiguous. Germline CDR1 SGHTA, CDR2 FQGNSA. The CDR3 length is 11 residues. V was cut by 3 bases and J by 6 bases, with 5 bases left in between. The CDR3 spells CASSFASEAFF. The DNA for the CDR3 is TGTGCCAGCAGCTTCGCCTCTGAAGCTTTCTTT.

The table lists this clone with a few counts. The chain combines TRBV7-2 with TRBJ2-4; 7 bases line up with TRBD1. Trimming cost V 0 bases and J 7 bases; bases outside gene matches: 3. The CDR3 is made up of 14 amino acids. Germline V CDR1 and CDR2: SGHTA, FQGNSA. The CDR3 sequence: CASSLATGLNIQYF. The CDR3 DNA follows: TGTGCCAGCAGCTTAGCGACAGGGTTGAACATTCAGTACTTC.

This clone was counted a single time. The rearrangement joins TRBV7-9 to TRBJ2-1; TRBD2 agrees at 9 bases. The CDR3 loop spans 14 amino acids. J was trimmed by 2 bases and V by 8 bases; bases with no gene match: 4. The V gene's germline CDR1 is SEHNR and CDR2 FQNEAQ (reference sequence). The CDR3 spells CASGGLAPYNEQFF. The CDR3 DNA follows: TGTGCCAGCGGGGGACTAGCTCCCTACAATGAGCAGTTCTTC.

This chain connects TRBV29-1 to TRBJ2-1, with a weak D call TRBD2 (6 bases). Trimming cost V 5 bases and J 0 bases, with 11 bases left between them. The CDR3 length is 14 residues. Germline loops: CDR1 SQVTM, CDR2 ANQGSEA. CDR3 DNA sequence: TGCAGCGTTCTGGGACTTCCCTCCTACAATGAGCAGTTCTTC. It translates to CSVLGLPSYNEQFF.

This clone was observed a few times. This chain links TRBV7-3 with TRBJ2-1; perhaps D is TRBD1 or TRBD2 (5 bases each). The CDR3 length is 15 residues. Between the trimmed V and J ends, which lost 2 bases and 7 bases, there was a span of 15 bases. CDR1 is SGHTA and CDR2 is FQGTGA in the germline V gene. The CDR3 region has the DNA TGTGCCAGCAGCTTAGAAGGGACCGATTTAAATGAGCAGTTCTTC. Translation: CASSLEGTDLNEQFF.